The source of this T cell receptor beta chain is a study of blood T cell repertoires in COVID-19. The germline CDR1 and CDR2 sequences are MNHEY and SMNVEV (reference sequence). The length of the CDR3 is 16 residues. The germline V and J ends were trimmed by 5 bases and 1 base, with 17 bases remaining between them. Sequencing was performed with immunoSEQ multiplex PCR; in TCRdb, only in-frame clones are kept and a portion is missing. Of 150,000 to 200,000 clones listed, 79% are singletons. Sequenced sample: peripheral blood. The chain uses TRBV27 and TRBJ2-5; D ambiguous. This TCR was sampled from a man in his 60s with active or convalescent COVID-19. The CDR3 DNA reads TGTGCCAGCAGTACTACCCGTGAGAGGAGCCAAGAGACCCAGTACTTC. Translating it yields CASSTTRERSQETQYF.